A selection of T cell receptor beta chains follows, all from one sample in a study of T-cell reconstitution after alpha-beta-depleted transplantation in children. Each CDR3 protein gets one entry after TCRdb re-called the PCR reads with MiXCR. The sample carries some 390,000 distinct CDR3 sequences, just over 20% recorded once. The specimen comprised PBMCs from the stem cell graft donor, sampled from the stem cell graft. Receptors were obtained from a human donor who donated a stem cell graft to a child with acute myeloid leukemia. CDR3s include the opening cysteine and the closing phenylalanine or tryptophan. Each record gives: V gene, D gene, clone size, J gene, CDR3 DNA, CDR3 protein. D genes are given only for firm matches. The size field is filled for only some rows; it gives once, few, many or a size class.

V: TRBV3-1
D: TRBD2
size: few
J: TRBJ2-1
DNA: TGTGCCAGCAGCCCGAGGACTAGTTACAATGAGCAGTTCTTC
CDR3: CASSPRTSYNEQFF

V: TRBV28
D: .
size: once
J: TRBJ2-3
DNA: TGTGCCAGCAGTTTGAGAGTCAGGGGTCCTTCCACAGATACGCAGTATTTT
CDR3: CASSLRVRGPSTDTQYF

V: TRBV12-3/TRBV12-4
D: .
size: many
J: TRBJ2-3
DNA: TGTGCCAGCCCTCTCCGGGGTACGCAGTATTTT
CDR3: CASPLRGTQYF

V: TRBV12-3/TRBV12-4
D: TRBD1
size: .
J: TRBJ2-1
DNA: TGTGCCAGCAGTGTCCCACCGGGACAGGGTGTGTATGAGCAGTTCTTC
CDR3: CASSVPPGQGVYEQFF

V: TRBV25-1
D: .
size: .
J: TRBJ2-5
DNA: TGTGCCAGCAGTGAATGGGGGAGAGAGACCCAGTACTTC
CDR3: CASSEWGRETQYF

V: TRBV20-1
D: .
size: few
J: TRBJ2-2
DNA: TGCAGTGCGCGAGACCCTCGAAACACCGGGGAGCTGTTTTTT
CDR3: CSARDPRNTGELFF

V: TRBV20-1
D: .
size: many
J: TRBJ2-1
DNA: TGCAGTGCTAGAGACCCTCATGGGTTCAATGAGCAGTTCTTC
CDR3: CSARDPHGFNEQFF

V: TRBV28
D: TRBD2
size: many
J: TRBJ2-1
DNA: TGTGCCACCGCCCCGGGAGGGCCGAGTACAAATGAGCAGTTCTTC
CDR3: CATAPGGPSTNEQFF

V: TRBV20-1
D: .
size: few
J: TRBJ1-2
DNA: TGCAGTGCTAGTGGGCAGGGAACTACTAACTATGGCTACACCTTC
CDR3: CSASGQGTTNYGYTF

V: TRBV6-5
D: TRBD2
size: .
J: TRBJ2-4
DNA: TGTGCCAGCAGTTACTACACTAGCGGGAGTTTTCAGTACTTC
CDR3: CASSYYTSGSFQYF

V: TRBV9
D: TRBD2
size: .
J: TRBJ2-3
DNA: TGTGCCAGCAGCGTAGAACTAGCGGAAACAGATACGCAGTATTTT
CDR3: CASSVELAETDTQYF

V: TRBV3-1
D: .
size: few
J: TRBJ2-3
DNA: TGTGCCAGCAGCCAAGACCCTCGACCTGATACGCAGTATTTT
CDR3: CASSQDPRPDTQYF

V: TRBV20-1
D: .
size: few
J: TRBJ2-7
DNA: TGCAGTGCCTTCGGAATAGCCTTCGAGCAGTACTTC
CDR3: CSAFGIAFEQYF

V: TRBV12-3/TRBV12-4
D: TRBD2
size: few
J: TRBJ2-1
DNA: TGTGCCAGCAGTTTATTGGCTAGCGGGTACAATGAGCAGTTCTTC
CDR3: CASSLLASGYNEQFF

V: TRBV29-1
D: TRBD2
size: few
J: TRBJ2-7
DNA: TGCAGCGTCAAAAGCGGGACTAGCGCGCAGTACTTC
CDR3: CSVKSGTSAQYF

V: TRBV20-1
D: TRBD1
size: .
J: TRBJ1-1
DNA: TGCAGTGCTAGAGAGAGGGACAGGGGGACTGAAGCTTTCTTT
CDR3: CSARERDRGTEAFF

V: TRBV5-4
D: .
size: .
J: TRBJ2-7
DNA: TGTGCCAGCAGCTTGGGTAGGGGGGGTTACTACGAGCAGTACTTC
CDR3: CASSLGRGGYYEQYF

V: TRBV3-1
D: .
size: .
J: TRBJ2-1
DNA: TGTGCCAGCAGCCAAGATCTTGGGGACAATGAGCAGTTCTTC
CDR3: CASSQDLGDNEQFF

V: TRBV12-3/TRBV12-4
D: .
size: once
J: TRBJ2-1
DNA: TGTGCCAGCAGTTTCAGGAGGGGCTCCTACAATGAGCAGTTCTTC
CDR3: CASSFRRGSYNEQFF

V: TRBV27
D: TRBD2
size: .
J: TRBJ2-5
DNA: TGTGCCAGCAGTGCAGCGGGAGGGGTTGAGACCCAGTACTTC
CDR3: CASSAAGGVETQYF